A single sample is the source of the 10 T cell receptor beta chains below, sequenced in a study of PD-L1 blockade in urothelial cancer. TCRdb's copy holds only in-frame clones and misses some; the assay was immunoSEQ multiplex PCR. The sample includes approximately 100,000 clones, around 89% of them seen just once. Time point: pretreatment peripheral blood. Sequenced here: PBMCs, sampled around atezolizumab (anti-PD-L1) treatment. Receptors originate from a woman aged 80 or older with urothelial cancer.

The CDR3 region has the DNA TGTGCCAGCAGCCCTAGACAGGGGACTAATGAAAAACTGTTTTTT. Translated, it gives CASSPRQGTNEKLFF. The V gene is TRBV9, the J gene TRBJ1-4; 8 positions match TRBD1. The CDR3 has 15 residues. Germline V gives CDR1 SGDLS, CDR2 YYNGEE. Unmatched junction bases numbered 4, after V lost 4 bases and J lost 2 bases.

The V call is TRBV5-6, the J call TRBJ2-2, with TRBD1 matching 7 bases. Germline V lookup: CDR1 SGHDT, CDR2 YYEEEE. The CDR3 runs to 17 residues. The junction had 5 bases not matched to a gene; V was cut back by 0 bases and J by 0 bases. The CDR3 DNA sequence: TGTGCCAGCAGCTTGGGGGGACAGTCCGCGAACACCGGGGAGCTGTTTTTT. Amino acids: CASSLGGQSANTGELFF.

This clone appeared a single time. The V and J genes are TRBV19 and TRBJ1-1; maybe TRBD1 (5 bases). CDR1 and CDR2 from the germline V gene are LNHDA and SQIVND (reference sequence). Trimming took 8 bases from V and 4 from J, leaving 8 bases between them. The CDR3 covers 11 residues. In DNA form, the CDR3 reads TGTGCCAGTTACAGGACCACTGAAGCTTTCTTT. Translated: CASYRTTEAFF.

This clone was observed a handful of times. CDR3 DNA sequence: TGCGCCAGCAGACCCGCTGGCGGGAGTATGGAGCAGTACTTC. Protein product: CASRPAGGSMEQYF. The chain combines TRBV10-1 with TRBJ2-7; 7 bases match TRBD2. Germline CDR1 and CDR2: WNHNN and SYGVQD (reference sequence). This CDR3 is 14 amino acids long. V lost 6 bases, J lost 7 bases, and 12 bases stayed unmatched.

In DNA, the CDR3 is TGTGCCAGCAGTTTGGACAGGGGTCAGCCCCAGCATTTT. Translating gives CASSLDRGQPQHF. This sequence joins TRBV6-1 and TRBJ1-5, with 9 bases identical to TRBD1. The CDR3 length is 13 residues. Germline lookup yields CDR1 MNHNS and CDR2 SASEGT. V trimming: 5 bases; J trimming: 6 bases; junction bases outside the gene matches: 2.

V usage is TRBV9 and J usage is TRBJ2-1, with D possibly TRBD1 on 5 matching bases. Trimming cost V 0 bases and J 2 bases, with 9 bases left between them. Germline V gene sequence: CDR1 SGDLS, CDR2 YYNGEE. The CDR3 has 15 amino acids. The CDR3 sequence is CASSVGQGPYNEQFF. The CDR3, as DNA: TGTGCCAGCAGCGTAGGTCAGGGCCCCTACAATGAGCAGTTCTTC.

V is TRBV13 and J is TRBJ2-2; D may be TRBD2 (5 bases). Germline V CDR1 and CDR2: PRHDT, FYEKMQ (reference sequence). The CDR3 loop spans 16 amino acids. Trimming took off 3 bases at V and 0 bases at J, with 11 bases between the two ends. The chain's CDR3 is CASSLRRTANTGELFF. In nucleotides, the CDR3 is TGTGCCAGCAGCTTGCGGAGGACCGCGAACACCGGGGAGCTGTTTTTT.

The chain uses TRBV19 and TRBJ2-5; no clear D. CDR1 LNHDA and CDR2 SQIVND come from the germline V gene (reference sequence). The CDR3 extends over 14 amino acids. V lost 6 bases and J 2 bases, leaving 13 bases between the germline ends. The CDR3, as DNA: TGTGCCAGTAGCCCGACACTGCTTCAAGAGACCCAGTACTTC. Its translation is CASSPTLLQETQYF. The full variable domain, in which reference TRBV19 and TRBJ2-5 provide the parts outside the CDR3, is DGGITQSPKYLFRKEGQNVTLSCEQNLNHDAMYWYRQDPGQGLRLIYYSQIVNDFQKGDIAEGYSVSREKKESFPLTVTSAQKNPTAFYLCASSPTLLQETQYFGPGTRLLVL.

This chain links TRBV6-4 with TRBJ1-1, with 9 bases lining up with TRBD1. The CDR3 is 14 amino acids. The germline CDR1 and CDR2 sequences are MRHNA and SNTAGT. The V segment lost 6 bases and the J segment 4 bases; nucleotides outside the gene matches: 6. Written as DNA, the CDR3 is TGTGCCAGCAGAGCAGAGACAGGGGGCACTGAAGCTTTCTTT. Its translation is CASRAETGGTEAFF.

The rearrangement uses TRBV2 and TRBJ1-4, with D possibly matching TRBD1 (5 bases). The CDR3 consists of 15 residues. V lost 6 bases and J lost 3, with 14 bases in between. CDR1 is SNHLY and CDR2 is FYNNEI in the germline V gene. This CDR3 reads CASSGGGESNEKLFF. DNA for the CDR3: TGTGCCAGCAGCGGTGGGGGGGAGTCTAATGAAAAACTGTTTTTT. Complete variable domain (other parts from reference TRBV2 and TRBJ1-4): EPEVTQTPSHQVTQMGQEVILRCVPISNHLYFYWYRQILGQKVEFLVSFYNNEISEKSEIFDDQFSVERPDGSNFTLKIRSTKLEDSAMYFCASSGGGESNEKLFFGSGTQLSVL.